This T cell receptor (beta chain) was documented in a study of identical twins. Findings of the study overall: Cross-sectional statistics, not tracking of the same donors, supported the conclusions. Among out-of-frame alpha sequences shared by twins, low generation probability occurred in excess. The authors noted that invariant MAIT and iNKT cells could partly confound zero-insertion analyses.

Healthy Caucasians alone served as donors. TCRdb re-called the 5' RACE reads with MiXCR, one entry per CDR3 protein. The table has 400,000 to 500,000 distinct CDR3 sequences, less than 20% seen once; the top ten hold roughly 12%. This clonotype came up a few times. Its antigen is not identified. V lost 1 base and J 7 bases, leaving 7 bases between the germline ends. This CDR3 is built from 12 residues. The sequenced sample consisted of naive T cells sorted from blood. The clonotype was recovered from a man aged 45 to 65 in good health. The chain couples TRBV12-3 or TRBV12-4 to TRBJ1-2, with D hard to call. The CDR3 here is CASSLDGFGYTF. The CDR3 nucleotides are TGTGCCAGCAGTTTAGACGGGTTTGGCTACACCTTC.